The clone carrying this T cell receptor beta chain was counted many times. Antigen specificity is unknown. In germline, CDR1 is SEHNR, CDR2 FQNEAQ (reference sequence). The CDR3 sequence is 14 residues long. The V and J ends lost 4 bases and 1 base respectively, with 11 bases between them. This sample stems from a study of T cells after yellow fever vaccination. Study-level points and caveats: Booster sampling recovered most clones from primary vaccination (approximately 97% CD4, 88% CD8).

They built TCR cDNA with 5'RACE template switching, a step that put in a universal primer site and UMIs. MiXCR, applied by TCRdb to the 5' RACE reads, yields one record per CDR3 protein. This sample has around 310,000 distinct CDR3 sequences; 3% to 4.5% occur once, and the top ten carry 20% to 25%. The clonotype originates from a man aged 18 to 35 who received the YFV17D yellow fever vaccine. This chain links TRBV7-9 with TRBJ2-7; the D gene is possibly TRBD1 (5 bases). Here the sequenced sample was PBMCs, taken on the day of the yellow fever booster vaccination. The CDR3 spells CASSSQPGSYEQYF. The CDR3 bases are TGTGCCAGCAGCTCTCAGCCAGGGTCCTACGAGCAGTACTTC. The full variable domain, completed using reference TRBV7-9 and TRBJ2-7, is DTGVSQNPRHKITKRGQNVTFRCDPISEHNRLYWYRQTLGQGPEFLTYFQNEAQLEKSRLLSDRFSAERPKGSFSTLEIQRTEQGDSAMYLCASSSQPGSYEQYFGPGTRLTVT.